This T cell receptor (beta chain) was obtained from a study of CD8 T cells in Susac syndrome. From germline, CDR1 is DFQATT and CDR2 SNEGSKA (reference sequence). The CDR3 runs to 15 residues. Trimming stripped 7 bases from V and 1 base from J, with 19 bases between. The study sequenced TCR beta in blood CD8+ and CD4+ T cells. Patients with stable or active relapsing-remitting disease, all of them treatment-naive, made up the multiple sclerosis controls. Through negative isolation, CD4+ and CD8+ T cells were obtained, while TEMRA cells were enriched using FACS. Random hexamers were used to reverse transcribe roughly 0.45 to 1 ug of RNA. TCR beta CDR3 was amplified by immunoSEQ covering 54 Vbeta and 13 Jbeta. TCRdb independently ran MiXCR on the immunoSEQ multiplex PCR reads; one entry per CDR3 protein. The sample holds 200,000 or so distinct CDR3 sequences, about 94% seen once.

This receptor was taken from a human donor with multiple sclerosis. The gene calls are TRBV20-1 and TRBJ2-5, with D tentatively TRBD1 (6 bases). The sample taken for sequencing was CD4+ T cells from PBMCs. In DNA, the CDR3 is TGCAGTGTGCGCAGCTTAGGGGACATCCAAGAGACCCAGTACTTC. Amino acids: CSVRSLGDIQETQYF.